Below, 11 T cell receptor beta chains from the same sample are listed, as sequenced in a study of T cells in Graves' hyperthyroidism and ophthalmopathy. There were TCR beta CDR3 regions amplified from RNA transcripts. HTBI primers were the set used in a first-round RT-PCR of the TCR CDR3. From the multiplex PCR reads, TCRdb called clonotypes with MiXCR, one entry per CDR3 protein. The top ten hold more than 6% of the sample, which has some 570,000 distinct CDR3 sequences, approximately 15% seen once. Material: blood. These receptors were taken from a woman younger than 30 with Graves' ophthalmopathy.

This clonotype was seen repeatedly, ten times or more. The V and J genes are TRBV29-1 and TRBJ1-2, with D possibly being TRBD1 (6 bases). Germline-derived CDR1 and CDR2 are SQVTM and ANQGSEA. The CDR3 extends over 15 amino acids. Deletions cut 0 bases from V and 4 bases from J, with 15 bases between. CDR3 sequence: CSVEEGGGAGYGYTF. The CDR3 bases are TGCAGCGTTGAAGAGGGGGGGGGGGCCGGCTATGGCTACACCTTC. Using reference TRBV29-1 and TRBJ1-2 for the parts outside the CDR3, the full variable domain is SAVISQKPSRDICQRGTSLTIQCQVDSQVTMMFWYRQQPGQSLTLIATANQGSEATYESGFVIDKFPISRPNLTFSTLTVSNMSPEDSSIYLCSVEEGGGAGYGYTFGSGTRLTVV.

This clonotype was seen many times. The chain is built from TRBV3-1 and TRBJ2-3, with 11 bases lining up with TRBD2. This CDR3 spans 15 amino acids. From germline, CDR1 is LGHDT and CDR2 YNNKEL (reference sequence). The J segment lost 2 bases and the V segment lost 3 bases, leaving 1 base of the junction unmatched. CDR3: CASSQGLADTDTQYF. CDR3 in DNA: TGTGCCAGCAGCCAGGGACTAGCGGACACAGATACGCAGTATTTT.

The CDR3 coding sequence is TGTGCCATCGGACAGGGAGCTTTCTTT. This translates into CAIGQGAFF. The J gene is TRBJ1-1, the V gene TRBV6-2 or TRBV6-3; 8 bases fit TRBD1. Germline V CDR1 and CDR2: MNHEY, SVGEGT. V was clipped by 10 bases and J by 10 bases; unmatched bases: 2. This CDR3 has 9 residues.

Ten or more counts support this clonotype. V is TRBV7-8 and J is TRBJ2-3, with 8 bases that match TRBD1. This CDR3 has 14 amino acids. The V segment lost 6 bases and the J segment 6 bases; nucleotides outside the gene matches: 8. Germline V CDR1 and CDR2: SGHVS, FQNEAQ. The CDR3 bases are TGTGCCAGCAGACCCCCGACAGGGGCCGATACGCAGTATTTT. It encodes CASRPPTGADTQYF.

This clonotype was observed many times. V gene TRBV20-1 combines with J gene TRBJ2-3; D is perhaps TRBD1 or TRBD2 (5 bases each). The CDR3 is 14 amino acids. V was trimmed by 1 base and J by 0 bases, leaving 8 bases between them. Looked up from germline, CDR1 is DFQATT and CDR2 is SNEGSKA (reference sequence). The CDR3 nucleotides read TGCAGTGCTAGAGGGGGCGGGAGCACAGATACGCAGTATTTT. Translation: CSARGGGSTDTQYF.

This clonotype has ten or more counts. V and J are TRBV3-1 and TRBJ2-1, with 7 bases identical to TRBD1. The CDR3 covers 14 residues. Germline CDR1 is LGHDT and CDR2 is YNNKEL (reference sequence). V was pared by 1 base and J by 9 bases, with 6 bases of the junction left unmatched. CDR3 region: CASSQVKGAGEQFF. CDR3 nucleotides: TGTGCCAGCAGCCAAGTCAAGGGGGCGGGTGAGCAGTTCTTC.

This clonotype was seen a few times. This chain connects TRBV20-1 to TRBJ1-3, with TRBD1 matching 9 bases. Germline-derived CDR1 and CDR2 are DFQATT and SNEGSKA (reference sequence). Trimming cost V 0 bases and J 4 bases; bases outside gene matches: 19. This CDR3 contains 20 residues. As DNA, the CDR3 is TGCAGTGCTAGAGATCCGAGAGGGCGGGTGAGGGACAGGGAAGGAAACACCATATATTTT. Amino acid sequence: CSARDPRGRVRDREGNTIYF.

With respect to this clonotype: It may be a read error: a sequence one base away is much more abundant. V is TRBV13 and J is TRBJ2-1, with D maybe TRBD1 (7 bases). The germline V gene encodes CDR1 PRHDT and CDR2 FYEKMQ (reference sequence). The CDR3 is 15 amino acids. V lost 5 bases and J lost 4, with 15 bases in between. The CDR3 nucleotides read TGTGCCAGCAGCCAGGGGGGAGAGAGGTACAATGAGCAGTTCTTC. Translated, it gives CASSQGGERYNEQFF.

This clonotype was recorded many times. The chain couples TRBV10-3 to TRBJ2-7; TRBD1 is a possible D gene (6 bases). Germline V gives CDR1 ENHRY, CDR2 SYGVKD. V shed 5 bases and J shed 3 bases, with 8 bases lying between them. The CDR3 has 12 residues. In DNA form, the CDR3 reads TGTGCCATCAGTCGGGACAACTACGAGCAGTACTTC. This encodes CAISRDNYEQYF.

This clonotype was observed at least ten times. The rearrangement joins TRBV11-2 to TRBJ2-1; tentative D call: TRBD2 (7 bases). Per germline, CDR1 SGHAT and CDR2 FQNNGV. Trimming cost V 3 bases and J 0 bases, with 30 bases left between them. The CDR3 is 22 amino acids. CDR3 DNA sequence: TGTGCCAGCAGCTTGTCACTGGGGGCGGGAGTAGGGGTAAGGAGCTCCTACAATGAGCAGTTCTTC. It specifies CASSLSLGAGVGVRSSYNEQFF. Based on the CDR3 plus reference TRBV11-2 and TRBJ2-1, the full variable domain is EAGVAQSPRYKIIEKRQSVAFWCNPISGHATLYWYQQILGQGPKLLIQFQNNGVVDDSQLPKDRFSAERLKGVDSTLKIQPAKLEDSAVYLCASSLSLGAGVGVRSSYNEQFFGPGTRLTVL.

The rearrangement links TRBV5-4 to TRBJ1-1; a weak D match, TRBD1 (5 bases). The V end was cut by 2 bases, the J end by 6 bases, with 11 bases between. The V gene's germline CDR1 is SGHNT and CDR2 YYREEE (reference sequence). The length of the CDR3 is 13 residues. The CDR3 region is CASSFGGFAEAFF. The CDR3 DNA reads as TGTGCCAGCAGCTTTGGGGGGTTCGCTGAAGCTTTCTTT.